The clone carrying this TCR beta chain was observed a handful of times. Participants were aged roughly 18 to 89 years, lived in 20 to 30 US areas, and enrolled virtually. Participants' reported clinical history set cohort assignment. How the authors handled the data: Amplifying reference gene primers gave estimates of nucleated cell counts. Generated by immunoSEQ multiplex PCR, the TCRdb table keeps only in-frame clones and is missing some. D and trimming come from the DNA, and the V and J calls and clone size come from that table. In the table there are about 210,000 clones, about 86% of which are singletons. The data are from a study of blood T cell repertoires in COVID-19. About the research overall: PBMCs, B-cell-depleted T cells, or T cells were the source of the cDNA or gDNA that made up the material.

V was clipped by 1 base and J by 8 bases; unmatched bases: 19. Germline V gene lookup returns CDR1 SGHVS and CDR2 FQNEAQ. The CDR3 is 19 residues long. Sequenced: PBMCs or T cells enriched from blood (not recorded which). The chain links TRBV7-8 to TRBJ2-1, with 8 bases aligning to TRBD2. This clonotype was obtained from a woman in her 50s with acute COVID-19. CDR3 protein: CASSLVKGGGTRLSDEQFF. Written as DNA, the CDR3 is TGTGCCAGCAGCTTAGTAAAAGGCGGGGGGACCAGGCTTTCGGATGAGCAGTTCTTC.